This TCR beta chain was recovered during a study of control samples from healthy donors and cancer patients. V dropped 3 bases and J dropped 3 bases, with 11 bases sitting between them. Germline CDR1 and CDR2: MDHEN and SYDVKM. The CDR3 has 14 amino acids. Some clones are missing from TCRdb's copy, which holds only in-frame ones; the method was immunoSEQ multiplex PCR. The sample has about 140,000 clones; 91% are singletons. This clone appeared a few times. V is TRBV28 and J is TRBJ1-2; D is undetermined. The sequence derives from a man between 18 and 35 years old in good health. Sequenced material: blood. CDR3 residues: CASSFQWRDYGYTF. In DNA form, the CDR3 reads TGTGCCAGCAGTTTCCAGTGGAGAGACTATGGCTACACCTTC.